Described below is a single T cell receptor (beta chain) sequence and its context. Its antigen is still unknown. The junction shows a germline mismatch at one end, possibly a read error. With 60 Vbeta and 13 Jbeta primers, the PCR was carried out. Repertoires were generated with immunoSEQ multiplex PCR, while TCRdb's copy carries only in-frame clones and drops some. This table holds about 190,000 clones, 79% found once. These data come from a study of cytomegalovirus exposure and HLA in healthy donors. Whole-study results and caveats: TRBV6-2, TRBV6-3 and other indistinguishable V segments were excluded. A later analysis showed that HLA-associated TCR beta chains had undergone more clonal expansion than equally common others.

Germline CDR1 SEHNR, CDR2 FQNEAQ (reference sequence). This CDR3 contains 18 residues. This chain connects TRBV7-9 to TRBJ2-7; 10 positions match TRBD1. The TCR was taken from a woman aged 45 to 65 in good health and CMV-seronegative. Input material: PBMCs. The CDR3 loop reads CSSSLAGSRDRGTYEQYF. In DNA, the CDR3 is TGTTCCAGCAGCTTAGCGGGATCCCGGGACAGGGGAACCTACGAGCAGTACTTC.